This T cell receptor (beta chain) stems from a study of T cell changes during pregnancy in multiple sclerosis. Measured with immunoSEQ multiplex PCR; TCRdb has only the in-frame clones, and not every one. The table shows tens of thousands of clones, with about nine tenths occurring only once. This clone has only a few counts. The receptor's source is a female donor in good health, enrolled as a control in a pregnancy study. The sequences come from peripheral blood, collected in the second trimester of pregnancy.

The CDR3 here is CASSFGGVNTEAFF. The CDR3 nucleotides are TGTGCCAGCAGCTTCGGGGGAGTGAACACTGAAGCTTTCTTT. The chain uses TRBV7-9 and TRBJ1-1, with D maybe TRBD1 (5 bases). Germline V CDR1 and CDR2: SEHNR, FQNEAQ (reference sequence). The germline V and J ends were trimmed by 3 bases and 0 bases, with 8 bases remaining between them. This CDR3 is 14 amino acids long.